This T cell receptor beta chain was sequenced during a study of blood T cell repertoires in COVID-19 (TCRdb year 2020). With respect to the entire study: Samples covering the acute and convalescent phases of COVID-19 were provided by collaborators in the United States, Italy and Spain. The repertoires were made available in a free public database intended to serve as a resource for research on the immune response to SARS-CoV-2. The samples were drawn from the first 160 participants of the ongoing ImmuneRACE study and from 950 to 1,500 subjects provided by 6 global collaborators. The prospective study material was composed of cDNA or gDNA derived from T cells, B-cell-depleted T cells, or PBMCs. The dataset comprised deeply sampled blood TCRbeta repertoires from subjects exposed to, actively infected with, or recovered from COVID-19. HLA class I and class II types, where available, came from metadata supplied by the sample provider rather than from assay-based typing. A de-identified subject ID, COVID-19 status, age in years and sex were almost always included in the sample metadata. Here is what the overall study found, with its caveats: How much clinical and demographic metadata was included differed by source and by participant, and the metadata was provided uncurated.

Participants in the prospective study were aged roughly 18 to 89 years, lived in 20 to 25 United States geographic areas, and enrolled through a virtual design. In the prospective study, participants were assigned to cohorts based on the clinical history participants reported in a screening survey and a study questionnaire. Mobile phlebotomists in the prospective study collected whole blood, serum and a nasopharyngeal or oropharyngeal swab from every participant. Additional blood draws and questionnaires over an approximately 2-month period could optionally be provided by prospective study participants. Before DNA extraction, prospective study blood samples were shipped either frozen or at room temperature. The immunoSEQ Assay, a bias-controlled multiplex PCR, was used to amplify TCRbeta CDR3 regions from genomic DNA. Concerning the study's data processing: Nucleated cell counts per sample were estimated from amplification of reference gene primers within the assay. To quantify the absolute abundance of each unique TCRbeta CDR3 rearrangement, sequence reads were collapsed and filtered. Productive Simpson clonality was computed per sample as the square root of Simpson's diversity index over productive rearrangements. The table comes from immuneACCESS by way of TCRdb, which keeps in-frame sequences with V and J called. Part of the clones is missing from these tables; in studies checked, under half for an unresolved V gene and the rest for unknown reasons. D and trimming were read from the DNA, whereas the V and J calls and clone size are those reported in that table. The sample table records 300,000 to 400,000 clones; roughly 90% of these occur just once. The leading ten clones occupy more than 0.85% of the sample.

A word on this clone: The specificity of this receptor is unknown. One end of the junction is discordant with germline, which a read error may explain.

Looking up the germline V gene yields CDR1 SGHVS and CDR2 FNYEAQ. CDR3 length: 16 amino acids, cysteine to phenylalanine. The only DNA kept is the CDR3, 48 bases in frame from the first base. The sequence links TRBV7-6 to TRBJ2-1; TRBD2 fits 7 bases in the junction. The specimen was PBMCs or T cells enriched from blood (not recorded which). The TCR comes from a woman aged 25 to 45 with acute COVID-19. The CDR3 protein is CASSLDAGEPYSEQFF. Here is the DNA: TGTGCCAGCAGCTTAGACGCGGGGGAACCCTACAGTGAGCAGTTCTTC.